The clone carrying this T cell receptor beta chain was recorded at least ten times. Specified time point: patch test 1, 2 weeks after DPC sensitization. Documented treatment: therapeutic diphenylcyclopropenone sensitization with weekly scalp DPC. CDR1 is SQVTM, CDR2 ANQGSEA, per germline. Deletions cut 0 bases from V and 9 bases from J, with 14 bases between. The CDR3 runs to 13 residues. This record comes from a study of human T cells and chemical hapten exposure. In the study overall: Patients received weekly diphenylcyclopropenone doses to the scalp throughout the approximately 23-week study.

In the original workflow: Sample TCR counts, which ranged from 23,224 to 690,600, had a median of 95,638. TCRdb passed the RACE reads through MiXCR, listing each CDR3 protein once. These V and J calls rely on TCRdb rather than the paper's analysis. Of around 110,000 distinct CDR3 sequences in the sample, roughly an eighth are singletons; the top ten hold around 1.5%. The rearrangement uses TRBV29-1 and TRBJ2-5; D not certain. The sequencing used whole blood, collected in connection with sensitization to the hapten diphenylcyclopropenone (DPC). This TCR came from a woman in her 50s with alopecia areata. Some clones in this sample may be carry-over from other donors' samples. In nucleotides, the CDR3 is TGCAGCGTTGAAGAGGATCAAACTGGGTCCCAGTACTTC. Its protein product is CSVEEDQTGSQYF. The full variable domain, its missing parts supplied by reference TRBV29-1 and TRBJ2-5, is SAVISQKPSRDICQRGTSLTIQCQVDSQVTMMFWYRQQPGQSLTLIATANQGSEATYESGFVIDKFPISRPNLTFSTLTVSNMSPEDSSIYLCSVEEDQTGSQYFGPGTRLLVL.